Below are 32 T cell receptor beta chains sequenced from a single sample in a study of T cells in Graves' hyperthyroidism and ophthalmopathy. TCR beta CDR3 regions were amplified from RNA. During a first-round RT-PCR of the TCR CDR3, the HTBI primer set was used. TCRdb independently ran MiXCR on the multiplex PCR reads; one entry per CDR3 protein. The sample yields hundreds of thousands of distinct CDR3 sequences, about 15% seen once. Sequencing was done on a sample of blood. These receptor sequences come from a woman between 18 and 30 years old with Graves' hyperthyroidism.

CDR3 sequence reads: CASSQVGANEKLFF. The CDR3 DNA reads TGTGCCAGCAGCCAAGTAGGGGCTAATGAAAAACTGTTTTTT. The chain links TRBV14 to TRBJ1-4; TRBD1 is a possible D gene (5 bases). The germline gives CDR1 SGHDN, CDR2 FVKESK. The CDR3 runs to 14 residues. Trimming removed 1 base at V and 3 bases at J, with 6 bases between.

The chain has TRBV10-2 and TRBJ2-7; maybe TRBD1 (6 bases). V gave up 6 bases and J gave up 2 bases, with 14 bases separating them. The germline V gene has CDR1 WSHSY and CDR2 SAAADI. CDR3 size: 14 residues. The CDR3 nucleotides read TGCGCCAGCAGCAATACAGGGTCTGCCTACGAGCAGTACTTC. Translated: CASSNTGSAYEQYF.

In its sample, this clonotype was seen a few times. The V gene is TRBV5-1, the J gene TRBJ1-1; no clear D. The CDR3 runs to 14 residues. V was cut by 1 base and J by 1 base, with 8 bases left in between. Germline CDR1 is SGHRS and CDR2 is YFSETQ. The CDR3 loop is CASSLPSTNTEAFF. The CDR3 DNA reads TGCGCCAGCAGCTTGCCATCCACGAACACTGAAGCTTTCTTT.

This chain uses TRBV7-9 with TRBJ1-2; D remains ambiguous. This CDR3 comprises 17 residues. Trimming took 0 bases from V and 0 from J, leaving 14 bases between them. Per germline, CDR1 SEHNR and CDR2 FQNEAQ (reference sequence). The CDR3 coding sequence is TGTGCCAGCAGCTTAGCTGGCCAGGCACTAGCTAACTATGGCTACACCTTC. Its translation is CASSLAGQALANYGYTF.

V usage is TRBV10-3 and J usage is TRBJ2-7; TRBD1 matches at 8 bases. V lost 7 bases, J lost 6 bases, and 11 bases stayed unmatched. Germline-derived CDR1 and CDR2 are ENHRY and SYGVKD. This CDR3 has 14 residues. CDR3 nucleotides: TGTGCCATCAATCAGGGACAGGTGTCGGGCGAGCAGTACTTC. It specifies CAINQGQVSGEQYF.

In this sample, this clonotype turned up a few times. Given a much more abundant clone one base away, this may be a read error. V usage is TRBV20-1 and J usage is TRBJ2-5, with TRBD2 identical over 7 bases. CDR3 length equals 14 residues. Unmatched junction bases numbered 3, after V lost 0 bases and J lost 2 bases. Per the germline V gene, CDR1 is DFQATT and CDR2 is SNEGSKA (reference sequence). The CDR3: CSARDWRGQETQYF. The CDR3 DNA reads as TGCAGTGCTAGAGATTGGCGGGGGCAAGAGACCCAGTACTTC.

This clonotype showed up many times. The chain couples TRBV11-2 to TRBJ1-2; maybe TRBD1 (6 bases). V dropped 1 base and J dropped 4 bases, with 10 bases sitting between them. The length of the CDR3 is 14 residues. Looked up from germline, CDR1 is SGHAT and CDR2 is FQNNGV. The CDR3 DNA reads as TGTGCCAGCAGCTTAGGGGACACCCTCTATGGCTACACCTTC. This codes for CASSLGDTLYGYTF.

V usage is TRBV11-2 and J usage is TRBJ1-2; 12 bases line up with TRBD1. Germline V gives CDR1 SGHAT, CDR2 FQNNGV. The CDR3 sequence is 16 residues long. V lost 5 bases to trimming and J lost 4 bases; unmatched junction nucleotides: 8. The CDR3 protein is CASSRGQGAGIYGYTF. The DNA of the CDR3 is TGTGCCAGCAGCCGGGGACAGGGGGCCGGGATCTATGGCTACACCTTC.

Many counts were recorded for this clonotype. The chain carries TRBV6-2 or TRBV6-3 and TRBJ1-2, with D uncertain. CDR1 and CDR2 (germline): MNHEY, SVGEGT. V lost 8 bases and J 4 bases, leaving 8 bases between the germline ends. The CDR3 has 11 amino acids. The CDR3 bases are TGTGCCAGCGGGAATACCTATGGCTACACCTTC. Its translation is CASGNTYGYTF.

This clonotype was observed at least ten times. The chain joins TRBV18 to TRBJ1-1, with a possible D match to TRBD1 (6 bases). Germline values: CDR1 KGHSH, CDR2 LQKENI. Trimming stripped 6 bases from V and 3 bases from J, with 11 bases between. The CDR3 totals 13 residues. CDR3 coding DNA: TGTGCCAGCTCGAAGAGGGGGGACACTGAAGCTTTCTTT. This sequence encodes CASSKRGDTEAFF.

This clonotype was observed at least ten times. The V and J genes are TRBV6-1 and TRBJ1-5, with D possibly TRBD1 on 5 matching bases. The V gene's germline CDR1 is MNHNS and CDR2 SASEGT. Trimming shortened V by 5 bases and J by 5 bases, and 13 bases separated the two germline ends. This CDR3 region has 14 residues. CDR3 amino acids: CASSYGAGDQPQHF. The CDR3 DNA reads TGTGCCAGCAGTTATGGTGCGGGGGATCAGCCCCAGCATTTT.

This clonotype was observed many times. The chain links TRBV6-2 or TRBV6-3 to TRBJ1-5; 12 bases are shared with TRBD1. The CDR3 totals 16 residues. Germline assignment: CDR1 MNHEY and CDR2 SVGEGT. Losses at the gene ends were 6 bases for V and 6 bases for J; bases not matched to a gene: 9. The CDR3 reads CASSLGDRGRVQPQHF. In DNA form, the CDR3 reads TGTGCCAGCAGCCTCGGGGACAGGGGGCGCGTTCAGCCCCAGCATTTT.

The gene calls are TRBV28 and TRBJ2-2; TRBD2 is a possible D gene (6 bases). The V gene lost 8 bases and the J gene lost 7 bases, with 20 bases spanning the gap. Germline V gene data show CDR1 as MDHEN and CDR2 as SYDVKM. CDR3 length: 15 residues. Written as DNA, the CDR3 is TGTGCCAGCGGCGGGACTCCCACTGGGGGCGGGGAGCTGTTTTTT. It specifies CASGGTPTGGGELFF.

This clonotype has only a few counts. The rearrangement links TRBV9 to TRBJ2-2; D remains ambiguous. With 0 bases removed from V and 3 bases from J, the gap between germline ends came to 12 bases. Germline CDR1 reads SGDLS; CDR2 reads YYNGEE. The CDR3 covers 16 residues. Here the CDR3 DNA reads TGTGCCAGCAGCGTAGAGGCTAGAATGGACACCGGGGAGCTGTTTTTT. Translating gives CASSVEARMDTGELFF.

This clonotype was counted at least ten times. CDR3 sequence reads: CASSLGLVYTEAFF. For the CDR3, the DNA is TGTGCCAGCAGCTTAGGCTTGGTATACACTGAAGCTTTCTTT. This rearrangement joins TRBV7-2 to TRBJ1-1; no clear D. The germline V and J ends were trimmed by 1 base and 3 bases, with 9 bases remaining between them. Germline values: CDR1 SGHTA, CDR2 FQGNSA. The CDR3 loop spans 14 amino acids.

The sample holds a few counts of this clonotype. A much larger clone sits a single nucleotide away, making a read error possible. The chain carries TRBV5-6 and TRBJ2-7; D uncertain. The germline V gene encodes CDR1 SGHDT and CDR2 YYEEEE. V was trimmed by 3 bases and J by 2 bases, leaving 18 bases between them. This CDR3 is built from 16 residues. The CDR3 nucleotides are TGTGCCAGCAGCTCCATAAGGGCAGACAAGGCCTACGAGCAGTACTTC. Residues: CASSSIRADKAYEQYF.

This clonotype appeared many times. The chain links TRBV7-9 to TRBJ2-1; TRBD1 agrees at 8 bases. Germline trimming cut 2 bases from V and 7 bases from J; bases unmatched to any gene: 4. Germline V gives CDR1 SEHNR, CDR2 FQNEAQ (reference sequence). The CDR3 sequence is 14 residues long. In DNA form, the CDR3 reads TGTGCCAGCAGCTTACCGGGACAGGCAAATGAGCAGTTCTTC. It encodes CASSLPGQANEQFF.

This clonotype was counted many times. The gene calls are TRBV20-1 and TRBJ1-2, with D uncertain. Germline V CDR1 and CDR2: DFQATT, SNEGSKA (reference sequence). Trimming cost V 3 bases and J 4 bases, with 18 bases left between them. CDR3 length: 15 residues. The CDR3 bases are TGCAGTGCTAGGACGGAGGCGCGGCTACTCTATGGCTACACCTTC. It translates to CSARTEARLLYGYTF.

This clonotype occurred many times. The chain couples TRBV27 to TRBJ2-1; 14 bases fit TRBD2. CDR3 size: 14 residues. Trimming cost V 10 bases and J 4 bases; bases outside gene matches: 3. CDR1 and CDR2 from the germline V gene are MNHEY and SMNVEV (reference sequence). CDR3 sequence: CATRTSGGYNEQFF. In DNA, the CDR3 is TGTGCCACCAGGACTAGCGGGGGGTACAATGAGCAGTTCTTC.

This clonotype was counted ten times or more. CDR3 bases: TGTGCCAGCAGTGCGGGACTAGTCGGGCTCGAGCAGTACTTC. Translating it yields CASSAGLVGLEQYF. The chain has TRBV28 and TRBJ2-7, with 8 bases matching TRBD2. Germline loops: CDR1 MDHEN, CDR2 SYDVKM. The CDR3 sequence is 14 residues long. The V segment lost 5 bases and the J segment 6 bases; nucleotides outside the gene matches: 9.

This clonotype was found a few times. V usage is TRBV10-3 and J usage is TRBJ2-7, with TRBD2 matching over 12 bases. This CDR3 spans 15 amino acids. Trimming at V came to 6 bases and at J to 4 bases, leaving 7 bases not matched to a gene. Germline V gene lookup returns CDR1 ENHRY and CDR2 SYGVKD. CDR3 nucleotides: TGTGCCATCAGAGCGACTAGCGGGAGAGTTTACGAGCAGTACTTC. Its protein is CAIRATSGRVYEQYF.

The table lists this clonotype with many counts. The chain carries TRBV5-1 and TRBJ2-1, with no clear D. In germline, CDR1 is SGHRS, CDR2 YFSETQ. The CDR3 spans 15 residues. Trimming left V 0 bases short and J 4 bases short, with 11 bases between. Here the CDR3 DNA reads TGCGCCAGCAGCTTGGGAGACACACCTTACAATGAGCAGTTCTTC. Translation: CASSLGDTPYNEQFF.

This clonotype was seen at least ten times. The CDR3 reads CASSLGTSVSTDTQYF. CDR3 sequence (DNA): TGCGCCAGCAGCTTGGGAACTAGCGTGAGCACAGATACGCAGTATTTT. The chain combines TRBV5-1 with TRBJ2-3, with TRBD2 matching over 7 bases. V lost 0 bases and J lost 0; bases outside the gene matches: 4. Germline loops: CDR1 SGHRS, CDR2 YFSETQ. This CDR3 comprises 16 residues. Full variable domain (outside the CDR3, taken from reference TRBV5-1 and TRBJ2-3): KAGVTQTPRYLIKTRGQQVTLSCSPISGHRSVSWYQQTPGQGLQFLFEYFSETQRNKGNFPGRFSGRQFSNSRSEMNVSTLELGDSALYLCASSLGTSVSTDTQYFGPGTRLTVL.

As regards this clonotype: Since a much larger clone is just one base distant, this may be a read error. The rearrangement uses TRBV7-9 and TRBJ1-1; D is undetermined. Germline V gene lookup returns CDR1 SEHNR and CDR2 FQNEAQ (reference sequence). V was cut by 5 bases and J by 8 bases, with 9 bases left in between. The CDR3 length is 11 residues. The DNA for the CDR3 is TGTGCCAGCAGCCCAATAAGGGAAGCTTTCTTT. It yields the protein CASSPIREAFF.

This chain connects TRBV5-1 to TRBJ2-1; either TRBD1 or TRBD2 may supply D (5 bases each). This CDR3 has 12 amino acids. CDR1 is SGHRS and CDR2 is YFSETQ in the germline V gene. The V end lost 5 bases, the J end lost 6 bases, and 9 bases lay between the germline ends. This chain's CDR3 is CASRGRPNEQFF. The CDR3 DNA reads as TGCGCCAGCAGGGGACGACCCAATGAGCAGTTCTTC.

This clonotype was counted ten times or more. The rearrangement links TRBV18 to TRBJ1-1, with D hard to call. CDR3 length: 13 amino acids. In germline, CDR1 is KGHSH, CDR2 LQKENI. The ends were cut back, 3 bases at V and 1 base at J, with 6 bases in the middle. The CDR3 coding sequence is TGTGCCAGCTCACCTATGAGGAACACTGAAGCTTTCTTT. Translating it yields CASSPMRNTEAFF.

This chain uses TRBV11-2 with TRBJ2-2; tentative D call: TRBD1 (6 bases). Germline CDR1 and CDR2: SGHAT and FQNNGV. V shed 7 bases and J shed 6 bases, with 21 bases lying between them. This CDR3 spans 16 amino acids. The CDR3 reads CASNEIQGNPPGELFF. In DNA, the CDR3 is TGTGCCAGCAACGAAATCCAGGGGAATCCTCCCGGGGAGCTGTTTTTT.

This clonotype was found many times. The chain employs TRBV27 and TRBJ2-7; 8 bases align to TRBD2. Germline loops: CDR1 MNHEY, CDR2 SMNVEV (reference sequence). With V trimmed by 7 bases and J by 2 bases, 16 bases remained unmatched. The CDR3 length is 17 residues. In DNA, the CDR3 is TGTGCCAGCAAAACGACGAAACGAGGACTAGCCGCCTACGAGCAGTACTTC. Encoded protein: CASKTTKRGLAAYEQYF.

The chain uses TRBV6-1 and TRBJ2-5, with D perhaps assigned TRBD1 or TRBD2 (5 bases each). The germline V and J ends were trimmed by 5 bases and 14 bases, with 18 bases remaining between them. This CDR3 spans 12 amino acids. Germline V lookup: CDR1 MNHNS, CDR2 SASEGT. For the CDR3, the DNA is TGTGCCAGCAGTAGTATCTCCGGGGCCCTATACTTC. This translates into CASSSISGALYF.

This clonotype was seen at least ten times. The CDR3 is CASMLQGRGAEAFF. The CDR3 nucleotides read TGTGCCAGCATGCTACAGGGTCGTGGCGCTGAAGCTTTCTTT. The chain employs TRBV27 and TRBJ1-1; maybe TRBD1 (6 bases). This CDR3 has 14 residues. The germline gives CDR1 MNHEY, CDR2 SMNVEV (reference sequence). Trimming took off 7 bases at V and 6 bases at J, with 18 bases between the two ends.

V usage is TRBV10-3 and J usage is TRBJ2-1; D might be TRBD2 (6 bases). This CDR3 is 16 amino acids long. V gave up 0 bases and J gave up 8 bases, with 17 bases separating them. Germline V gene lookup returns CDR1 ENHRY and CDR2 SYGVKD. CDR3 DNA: TGTGCCATCAGTGAGTCGCCTAGCGAGAGCGTCGATGAGCAGTTCTTC. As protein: CAISESPSESVDEQFF.

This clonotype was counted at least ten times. This CDR3 is CASSPKTGAEKLFF. CDR3 bases: TGTGCCAGCTCACCGAAGACAGGGGCCGAAAAACTGTTTTTT. The chain joins TRBV18 to TRBJ1-4, with TRBD1 identical over 8 bases. The length of the CDR3 is 14 residues. The junction had 5 bases not matched to a gene; V was cut back by 3 bases and J by 8 bases. Germline loops: CDR1 KGHSH, CDR2 LQKENI.